This T cell receptor beta chain was observed in a study of beta chain features in type 1 diabetes. This CDR3 contains 15 residues. V dropped 3 bases and J dropped 7 bases, with 18 bases sitting between them. Germline-derived CDR1 and CDR2 are SEHNR and FQNEAQ (reference sequence). Sequencing targeted expressed TCRB transcripts, as all isolated RNA had been reverse transcribed. The assay was immunoSEQ multiplex PCR, and TCRdb's table has in-frame clones only and misses some. Among 900,000 or so clones listed, 15% to 20% were seen once. The rearrangement uses TRBV7-9 and TRBJ1-2; tentative D call: TRBD1 (6 bases). The sample was naive CD4+ T cells from blood. This receptor was obtained from a woman aged 18-29 years in good health. The CDR3 here is CASSFYETGWSGYTF. In nucleotides, the CDR3 is TGTGCCAGCAGCTTCTATGAAACAGGGTGGAGTGGCTACACCTTC.